A selection of T cell receptor beta chains follows, all from one sample in a study of response to subunit inactivated influenza vaccine. TCRdb independently ran MiXCR on the RT-PCR reads; one entry per CDR3 protein. The sample yields about 520,000 distinct CDR3 sequences, around 7.7% seen once. Specimen: PBMCs from blood, collected less than 25 months after vaccination. The receptors come from a man between 50 and 75 years old who received an inactivated influenza vaccine. The CDR3 runs from the conserved cysteine through the conserved F or W. The D gene is left open where the match is weak. Some rows mark clone size as missing; the rest say once, few, many or name a class of expanded clone.

J gene: TRBJ2-3
V gene: TRBV20-1
clone size: many
D gene: NA
CDR3 protein: CSAPRLSYAQYF
CDR3 DNA: TGCAGTGCGCCTAGACTATCCTATGCGCAGTATTTT

J gene: TRBJ2-6
V gene: TRBV2
clone size: NA
D gene: TRBD2
CDR3 protein: CASSELAARANVLTF
CDR3 DNA: TGTGCCAGCAGTGAGCTAGCGGCCAGGGCCAACGTCCTGACTTTC

J gene: TRBJ2-1
V gene: TRBV15
clone size: many
D gene: TRBD1
CDR3 protein: CATSLDRGDEQFF
CDR3 DNA: TGTGCCACCAGCCTGGACAGGGGAGATGAGCAGTTCTTC

J gene: TRBJ1-3
V gene: TRBV6-1
clone size: few
D gene: NA
CDR3 protein: CASKRTVGNTIYF
CDR3 DNA: TGTGCCAGCAAAAGGACGGTTGGAAACACCATATATTTT

J gene: TRBJ1-5
V gene: TRBV20-1
clone size: many
D gene: NA
CDR3 protein: CSAIPGPYSNQPQHF
CDR3 DNA: TGCAGTGCAATCCCGGGGCCATATAGCAATCAGCCCCAGCATTTT

J gene: TRBJ1-1
V gene: TRBV7-2
clone size: many
D gene: NA
CDR3 protein: CASSRRDGSTEAFF
CDR3 DNA: TGTGCCAGCAGTCGAAGGGATGGGAGCACTGAAGCTTTCTTT

J gene: TRBJ2-3
V gene: TRBV6-2/TRBV6-3
clone size: many
D gene: NA
CDR3 protein: CASSWRLARGQYF
CDR3 DNA: TGTGCCAGCAGCTGGAGACTGGCGAGAGGGCAGTATTTT

J gene: TRBJ1-1
V gene: TRBV12-3/TRBV12-4
clone size: many
D gene: TRBD1
CDR3 protein: CASSSPRTGGFTEAFF
CDR3 DNA: TGTGCCAGCAGTTCACCCCGGACAGGGGGATTCACTGAAGCTTTCTTT

J gene: TRBJ1-2
V gene: TRBV10-3
clone size: NA
D gene: TRBD1
CDR3 protein: CAISESTGSPGYTF
CDR3 DNA: TGTGCCATCAGTGAGTCGACAGGGTCGCCTGGCTACACCTTC

J gene: TRBJ2-3
V gene: TRBV6-2/TRBV6-3
clone size: few
D gene: NA
CDR3 protein: CASGPIPRDFTSTDTQYF
CDR3 DNA: TGTGCCAGCGGACCCATACCCCGGGACTTTACTAGCACAGATACGCAGTATTTT

J gene: TRBJ2-3
V gene: TRBV12-3/TRBV12-4
clone size: many
D gene: TRBD2
CDR3 protein: CASSFSGGSTDTQYF
CDR3 DNA: TGCGCCAGCAGCTTTAGCGGGGGGAGCACAGATACGCAGTATTTT

J gene: TRBJ2-7
V gene: TRBV18
clone size: many
D gene: TRBD1
CDR3 protein: CASSPGTGGLGSYEQYF
CDR3 DNA: TGTGCCAGCTCTCCCGGGACAGGGGGCCTCGGCTCCTACGAGCAGTACTTC

J gene: TRBJ1-3
V gene: TRBV6-6
clone size: many
D gene: NA
CDR3 protein: CASGWDGNTIYF
CDR3 DNA: TGTGCCAGCGGGTGGGACGGAAACACCATATATTTT

J gene: TRBJ1-2
V gene: TRBV7-9
clone size: NA
D gene: TRBD1
CDR3 protein: CASSHRDRGIYGYTF
CDR3 DNA: TGTGCCAGCAGCCACCGGGACAGGGGAATCTATGGCTACACCTTC

J gene: TRBJ1-3
V gene: TRBV19
clone size: few
D gene: NA
CDR3 protein: CASNLISGNTIYF
CDR3 DNA: TGTGCCAGTAACCTGATCTCTGGAAACACCATATATTTT

J gene: TRBJ2-1
V gene: TRBV20-1
clone size: few
D gene: NA
CDR3 protein: CSASGGVGEQFF
CDR3 DNA: TGCAGTGCTAGTGGTGGTGTGGGGGAGCAGTTCTTC

J gene: TRBJ2-3
V gene: TRBV2
clone size: once
D gene: NA
CDR3 protein: CVSSRGPTDTQYF
CDR3 DNA: TGTGTCAGCAGTAGAGGGCCCACAGATACGCAGTATTTT

J gene: TRBJ2-2
V gene: TRBV21-1
clone size: NA
D gene: NA
CDR3 protein: CASSKKGTGELFF
CDR3 DNA: TGTGCCAGCAGCAAAAAGGGAACCGGGGAGCTGTTTTTT

J gene: TRBJ2-3
V gene: TRBV29-1
clone size: few
D gene: NA
CDR3 protein: CSVEDGWVSTDTQYF
CDR3 DNA: TGCAGCGTTGAGGACGGGTGGGTTAGCACAGATACGCAGTATTTT

J gene: TRBJ1-2
V gene: TRBV12-3/TRBV12-4
clone size: few
D gene: TRBD1
CDR3 protein: CASSPGTGPYGYTF
CDR3 DNA: TGTGCCAGCAGTCCCGGGACAGGCCCCTATGGCTACACCTTC

J gene: TRBJ1-2
V gene: TRBV28
clone size: many
D gene: NA
CDR3 protein: CASSTNRDLGGYTF
CDR3 DNA: TGTGCCAGCAGTACGAACCGGGACCTCGGGGGCTACACCTTC

J gene: TRBJ2-5
V gene: TRBV7-2
clone size: NA
D gene: TRBD1
CDR3 protein: CASSFTGGAETQYF
CDR3 DNA: TGTGCCAGCAGCTTCACAGGGGGCGCGGAGACCCAGTACTTC

J gene: TRBJ2-7
V gene: TRBV29-1
clone size: many
D gene: NA
CDR3 protein: CSVEDVLSEQYF
CDR3 DNA: TGCAGCGTTGAAGATGTCCTATCCGAGCAGTACTTC

J gene: TRBJ1-1
V gene: TRBV7-2
clone size: NA
D gene: NA
CDR3 protein: CASSQYRYTEAFF
CDR3 DNA: TGTGCCAGCAGCCAGTACAGGTACACTGAAGCTTTCTTT

J gene: TRBJ2-3
V gene: TRBV7-9
clone size: few
D gene: NA
CDR3 protein: CASSLTLLAALTDTQYF
CDR3 DNA: TGTGCCAGCAGCCTAACCCTATTAGCGGCGCTCACAGATACGCAGTATTTT

J gene: TRBJ2-1
V gene: TRBV27
clone size: many
D gene: TRBD2
CDR3 protein: CASRRTSGGPLDEQFF
CDR3 DNA: TGTGCCAGCAGAAGGACTAGCGGGGGCCCGTTGGATGAGCAGTTCTTC

J gene: TRBJ1-3
V gene: TRBV11-1
clone size: NA
D gene: TRBD1
CDR3 protein: CASRAAGGRRGNTIYF
CDR3 DNA: TGTGCCAGCAGGGCAGCAGGGGGACGAAGAGGAAACACCATATATTTT

J gene: TRBJ2-5
V gene: TRBV20-1
clone size: few
D gene: NA
CDR3 protein: CSASPGSDEQETQYF
CDR3 DNA: TGCAGTGCTAGTCCCGGCAGCGACGAGCAAGAGACCCAGTACTTC

J gene: TRBJ1-2
V gene: TRBV29-1
clone size: many
D gene: TRBD1
CDR3 protein: CSVVQGKVYGYTF
CDR3 DNA: TGCAGCGTTGTACAGGGGAAGGTCTATGGCTACACCTTC

J gene: TRBJ2-1
V gene: TRBV6-4
clone size: NA
D gene: TRBD2
CDR3 protein: CASSLSGAHNEQFF
CDR3 DNA: TGTGCCAGCAGTTTGAGCGGGGCGCACAATGAGCAGTTCTTC

J gene: TRBJ2-5
V gene: TRBV6-2/TRBV6-3
clone size: few
D gene: NA
CDR3 protein: CASSGWGGETQYF
CDR3 DNA: TGTGCCAGCAGTGGGTGGGGAGGAGAGACCCAGTACTTC

J gene: TRBJ2-7
V gene: TRBV20-1
clone size: many
D gene: TRBD1
CDR3 protein: CSARSDRGYEQYF
CDR3 DNA: TGCAGTGCTAGATCCGACAGGGGCTACGAGCAGTACTTC

J gene: TRBJ2-7
V gene: TRBV27
clone size: many
D gene: NA
CDR3 protein: CASSLSEGKTYEQYF
CDR3 DNA: TGTGCCAGCAGTTTATCTGAGGGAAAGACCTACGAGCAGTACTTC

J gene: TRBJ2-1
V gene: TRBV11-2
clone size: few
D gene: NA
CDR3 protein: CASSLVGLATYNEQFF
CDR3 DNA: TGTGCCAGCAGCTTAGTCGGTCTAGCCACCTACAATGAGCAGTTCTTC

J gene: TRBJ2-3
V gene: TRBV20-1
clone size: few
D gene: NA
CDR3 protein: CSASVRRITDTQYF
CDR3 DNA: TGCAGTGCTAGTGTTCGCAGGATCACAGATACGCAGTATTTT